The clone carrying this T cell receptor (beta chain) came up a few times. The antigen remains unidentified. Time point meaning: week 23, last vaccination. In every dose of vaccine, 300 ug of mutant IDH1 20-mer peptide was given alongside topical imiquimod. The data stem from a study of a mutant IDH1 vaccine in newly diagnosed glioma. TCRdb's copy holds only in-frame clones and misses some; the assay was immunoSEQ multiplex PCR. The sample yields 35,000 to 40,000 clones, roughly 79% seen once. V was pared by 1 base and J by 4 bases, with 5 bases between. CDR3 length: 12 residues. Germline loops: CDR1 MNHNS, CDR2 SASEGT.

Sample: PBMCs, taken from a glioma patient whose treatment included an IDH1 peptide vaccine. This clonotype originated in a man aged 35 to 55 with glioma. The chain has TRBV6-1 and TRBJ2-7; no definite D call. For the CDR3, the DNA is TGTGCCAGCAGTGAAGAAGGGTACGAGCAGTACTTC. Protein: CASSEEGYEQYF.